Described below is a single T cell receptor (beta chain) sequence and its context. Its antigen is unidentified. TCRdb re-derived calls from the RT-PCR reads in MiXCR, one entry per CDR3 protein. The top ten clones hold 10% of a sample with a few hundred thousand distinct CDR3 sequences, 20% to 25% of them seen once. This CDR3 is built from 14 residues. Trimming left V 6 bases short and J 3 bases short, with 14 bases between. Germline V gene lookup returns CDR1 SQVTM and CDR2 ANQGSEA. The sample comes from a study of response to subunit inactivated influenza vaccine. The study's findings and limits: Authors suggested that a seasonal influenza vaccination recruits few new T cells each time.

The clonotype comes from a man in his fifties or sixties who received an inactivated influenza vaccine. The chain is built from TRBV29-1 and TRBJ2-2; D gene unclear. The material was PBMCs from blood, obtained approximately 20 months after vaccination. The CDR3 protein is CSVETFPDTGELFF. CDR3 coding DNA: TGCAGCGTAGAAACTTTCCCGGACACCGGGGAGCTGTTTTTT.